This T cell receptor (beta chain) was recovered during a study of beta chain features in type 1 diabetes. The germline gives CDR1 SGHDT, CDR2 YYEEEE. Trimming pared 4 bases from V and 5 bases from J, leaving 15 bases between. The CDR3 is 14 amino acids. Purity of each sorted population was above 95%. Every isolated RNA sample was fully reverse transcribed, so sequencing captured expressed TCRB transcripts. The method was immunoSEQ multiplex PCR; TCRdb's version includes in-frame clones alone and lacks a portion of them. The sample lists 850,000 to 900,000 clones; roughly 16% were seen once. The sample comprised naive CD4+ T cells from blood. The genes are TRBV5-6 and TRBJ1-2; possible D gene TRBD1, 6 bases. This TCR came from a woman under 30 in good health. The CDR3 loop is CASSNPGQPYGYTF. DNA of the CDR3: TGTGCCAGCAGCAACCCGGGACAACCTTATGGCTACACCTTC.